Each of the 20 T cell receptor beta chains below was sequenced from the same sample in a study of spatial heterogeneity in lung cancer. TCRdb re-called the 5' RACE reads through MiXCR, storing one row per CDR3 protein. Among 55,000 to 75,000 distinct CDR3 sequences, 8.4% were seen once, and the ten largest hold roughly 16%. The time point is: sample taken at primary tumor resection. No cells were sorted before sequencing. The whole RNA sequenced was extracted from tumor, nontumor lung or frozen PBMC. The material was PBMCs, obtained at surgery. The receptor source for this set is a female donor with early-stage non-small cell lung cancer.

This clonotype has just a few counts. CDR3 sequence (DNA): TGTGCCAGCAGTTTAGGCAGGGCACTTGAGCAGTACGTC. Protein product: CASSLGRALEQYV. V usage is TRBV12-3 or TRBV12-4 and J usage is TRBJ2-7, with D perhaps TRBD1 (5 bases). The germline V and J ends were trimmed by 1 base and 7 bases, with 11 bases remaining between them. The CDR3 loop spans 13 amino acids.

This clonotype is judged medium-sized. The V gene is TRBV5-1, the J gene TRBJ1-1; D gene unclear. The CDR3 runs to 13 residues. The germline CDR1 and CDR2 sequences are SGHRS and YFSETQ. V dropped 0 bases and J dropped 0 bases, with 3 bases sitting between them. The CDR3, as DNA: TGCGCCAGCAGCTTGGGTCTGAACACTGAAGCTTTCTTT. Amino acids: CASSLGLNTEAFF.

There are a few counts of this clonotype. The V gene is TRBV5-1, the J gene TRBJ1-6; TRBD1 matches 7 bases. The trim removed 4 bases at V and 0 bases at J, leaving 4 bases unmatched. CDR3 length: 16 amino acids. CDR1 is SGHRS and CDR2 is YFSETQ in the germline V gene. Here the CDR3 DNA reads TGCGCCAGCAGCACACGGGACAGCTCCTATAATTCACCCCTCCACTTT. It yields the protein CASSTRDSSYNSPLHF.

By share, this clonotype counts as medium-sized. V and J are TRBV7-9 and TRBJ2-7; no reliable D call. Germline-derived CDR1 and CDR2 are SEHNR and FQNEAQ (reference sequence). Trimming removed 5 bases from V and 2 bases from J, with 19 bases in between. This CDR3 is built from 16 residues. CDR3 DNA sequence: TGTGCCAGCAGCCCTACGGGCCGTAGGAGTACCTACGAGCAGTACTTC. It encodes CASSPTGRRSTYEQYF.

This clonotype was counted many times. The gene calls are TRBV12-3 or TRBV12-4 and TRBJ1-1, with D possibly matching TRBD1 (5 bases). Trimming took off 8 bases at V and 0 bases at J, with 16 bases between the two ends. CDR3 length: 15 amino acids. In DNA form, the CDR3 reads TGTGCCAGCTCCCGGTCTGGGGGTATGAACACTGAAGCTTTCTTT. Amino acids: CASSRSGGMNTEAFF.

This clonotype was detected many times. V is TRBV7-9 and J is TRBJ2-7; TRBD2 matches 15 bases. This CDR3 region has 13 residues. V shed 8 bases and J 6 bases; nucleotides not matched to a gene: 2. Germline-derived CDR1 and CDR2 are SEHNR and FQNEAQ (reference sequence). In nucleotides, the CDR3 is TGTGCCAGCGGACTAGCGGGAGGGAGCGAGCAGTACTTC. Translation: CASGLAGGSEQYF.

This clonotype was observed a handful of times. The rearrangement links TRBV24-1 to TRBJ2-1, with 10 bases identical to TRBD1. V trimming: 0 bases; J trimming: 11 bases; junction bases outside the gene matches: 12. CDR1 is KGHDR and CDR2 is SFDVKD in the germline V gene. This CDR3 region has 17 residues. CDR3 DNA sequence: TGTGCCACCAGTGATTTGCCCAGACAGGGGGCGACCCCAAAGCAGTTCTTC. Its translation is CATSDLPRQGATPKQFF.

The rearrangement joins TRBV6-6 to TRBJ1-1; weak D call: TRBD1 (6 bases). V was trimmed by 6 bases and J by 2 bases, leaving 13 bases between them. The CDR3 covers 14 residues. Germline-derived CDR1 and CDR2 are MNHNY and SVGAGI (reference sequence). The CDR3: CASSLDSTNTEAFF. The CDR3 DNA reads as TGTGCCAGCAGCCTGGACAGTACAAACACTGAAGCTTTCTTT.

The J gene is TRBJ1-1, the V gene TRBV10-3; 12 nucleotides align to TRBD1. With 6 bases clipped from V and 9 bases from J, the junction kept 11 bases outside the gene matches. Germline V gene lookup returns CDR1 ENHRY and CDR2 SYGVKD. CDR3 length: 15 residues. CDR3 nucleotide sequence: TGTGCCATCAGCCAACCGGGGGACAGGGGGCCTAAAGCTTTCTTT. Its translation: CAISQPGDRGPKAFF.

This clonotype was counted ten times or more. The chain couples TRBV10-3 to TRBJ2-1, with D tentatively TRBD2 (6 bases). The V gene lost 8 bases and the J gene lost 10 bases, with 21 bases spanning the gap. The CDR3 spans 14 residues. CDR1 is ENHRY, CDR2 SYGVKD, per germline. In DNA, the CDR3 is TGTGCCATCTTGGGCACGGCGGGGATCGGCGAGCAGTTCTTC. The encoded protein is CAILGTAGIGEQFF.

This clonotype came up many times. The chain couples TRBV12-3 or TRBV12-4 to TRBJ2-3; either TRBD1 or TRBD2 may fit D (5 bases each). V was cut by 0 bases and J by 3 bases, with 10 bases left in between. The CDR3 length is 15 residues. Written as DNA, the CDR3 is TGTGCCAGCAGTTTAGCCGGGACCGGAACAGATACGCAGTATTTT. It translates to CASSLAGTGTDTQYF.

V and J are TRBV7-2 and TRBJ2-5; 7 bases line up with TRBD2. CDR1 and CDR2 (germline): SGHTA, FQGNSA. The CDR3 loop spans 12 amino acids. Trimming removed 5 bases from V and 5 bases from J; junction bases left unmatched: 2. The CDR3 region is CASSGGGETQYF. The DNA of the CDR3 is TGTGCCAGCAGCGGGGGAGGGGAGACCCAGTACTTC.

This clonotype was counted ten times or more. This chain's CDR3 is CASSLAGGGVGGYTF. CDR3 coding DNA: TGTGCCAGCAGCTTAGCGGGAGGAGGAGTAGGCGGCTACACCTTC. The chain recombines TRBV7-9 with TRBJ1-2; D is unresolved. Deletions cut 0 bases from V and 8 bases from J, with 16 bases between. CDR1 and CDR2 from the germline V gene are SEHNR and FQNEAQ (reference sequence). The CDR3 is 15 residues long.

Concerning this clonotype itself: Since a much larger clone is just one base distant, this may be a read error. CDR3 in amino acids: CASSYVYEQYF. In nucleotides, the CDR3 is TGTGCCAGCAGTTACGTATACGAGCAGTACTTC. V gene TRBV6-5 combines with J gene TRBJ2-7; D uncertain. The V end lost 2 bases, the J end lost 4 bases, and 3 bases lay between the germline ends. Germline V gene lookup returns CDR1 MNHEY and CDR2 SVGAGI. This CDR3 contains 11 residues.

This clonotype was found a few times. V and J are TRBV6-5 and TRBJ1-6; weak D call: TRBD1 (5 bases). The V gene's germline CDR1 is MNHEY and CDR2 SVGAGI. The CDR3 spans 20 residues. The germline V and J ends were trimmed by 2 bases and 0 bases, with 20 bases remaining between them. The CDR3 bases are TGTGCCAGCAGTTACGCCCCGGGGGAGGGCTTTAGCTCCTATAATTCACCCCTCCACTTT. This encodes CASSYAPGEGFSSYNSPLHF.

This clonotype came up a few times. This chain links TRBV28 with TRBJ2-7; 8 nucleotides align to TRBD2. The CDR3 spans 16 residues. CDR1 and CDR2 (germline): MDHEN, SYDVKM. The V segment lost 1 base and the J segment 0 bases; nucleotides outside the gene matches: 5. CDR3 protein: CASSLSSSGSSYEQYV. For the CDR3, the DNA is TGTGCCAGCAGTTTATCGTCTAGCGGGTCCTCCTACGAGCAGTACGTC.

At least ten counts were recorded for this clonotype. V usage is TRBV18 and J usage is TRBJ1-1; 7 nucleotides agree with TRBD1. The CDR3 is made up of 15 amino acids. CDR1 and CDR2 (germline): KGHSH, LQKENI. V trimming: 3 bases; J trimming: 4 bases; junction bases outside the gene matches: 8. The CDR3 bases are TGTGCCAGCTCACCCTCCAACAGGGGAGGCACTGAAGCTTTCTTT. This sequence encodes CASSPSNRGGTEAFF.

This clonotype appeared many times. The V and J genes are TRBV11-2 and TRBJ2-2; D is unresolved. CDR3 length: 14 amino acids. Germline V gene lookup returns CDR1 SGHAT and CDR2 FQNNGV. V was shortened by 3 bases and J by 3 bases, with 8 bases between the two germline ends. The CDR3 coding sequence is TGTGCCAGCAGCTTGAGCGACGACACCGGGGAGCTGTTTTTT. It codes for CASSLSDDTGELFF.

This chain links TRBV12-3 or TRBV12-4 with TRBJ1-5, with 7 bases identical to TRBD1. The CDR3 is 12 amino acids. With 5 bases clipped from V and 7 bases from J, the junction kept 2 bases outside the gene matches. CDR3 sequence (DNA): TGTGCCAGCAGTGCAGGGGGACAGCCCCAGCATTTT. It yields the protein CASSAGGQPQHF.

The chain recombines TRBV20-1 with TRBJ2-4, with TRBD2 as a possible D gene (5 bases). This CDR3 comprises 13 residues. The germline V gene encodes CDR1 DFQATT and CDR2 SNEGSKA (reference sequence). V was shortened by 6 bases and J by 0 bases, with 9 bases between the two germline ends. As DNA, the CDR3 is TGCAGTGCCAATCGGGGAGCCAAAAACATTCAGTACTTC. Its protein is CSANRGAKNIQYF.